This TCR beta chain was identified in a study of cytomegalovirus exposure and HLA in healthy donors. Across the whole study: One earlier analysis, a look at about 179 million T cells, found more than 100 million unique TCR beta sequences. Counted in an early data release were tens of millions of unique TCRs from HLA-typed donors.

The PCR had 60 Vbeta and 13 Jbeta primers. Sequenced by immunoSEQ multiplex PCR; TCRdb stores in-frame clones only, minus some. Found here are under 200,000 clones, 71% of them singletons; the top ten hold more than 1.3%. Broader study findings: An analysis that was carried out later associated about 17,000 TCR beta sequences with HLA alleles at 0.05 false discovery rate.

Comments on this clone: The antigen is not known.

This CDR3 has 14 amino acids. V lost 7 bases to trimming and J lost 4 bases; unmatched junction nucleotides: 8. CDR1 is SGHVS and CDR2 is FNYEAQ in the germline V gene. J is TRBJ2-5 and V is TRBV7-6, with 8 bases lining up with TRBD2. The clonotype was recovered from a girl aged 5 to 17 in good health and CMV-seronegative. The sequencing sample was made of PBMCs. The CDR3 nucleotides are TGTGCCAGCACCCGGGGGGGATACGGAGAGACCCAGTACTTC. It yields the protein CASTRGGYGETQYF.